This TCR beta chain was found in a study of T cell responses to AZD1222 COVID-19 vaccine. Method: immunoSEQ multiplex PCR; TCRdb's copy keeps in-frame clones and lacks some. The table includes fewer than 200,000 clones, approximately 86% detected once. Study-level points and caveats: At 160-218 and 743-854, vaccine-associated CD4 TCRs were dominant, and they spanned spike. Just six people given AZD1222 tested seropositive at baseline. Scientists sampled the repertoires only once the peak T cell response had passed. Clonal diversity may have been underestimated, and the donors were mostly white British, with more females than males.

A note on this clone: Its antigen is as yet unknown.

This CDR3 region has 15 residues. V gave up 4 bases and J gave up 4 bases, with 16 bases separating them. Germline CDR1 is LNHNV and CDR2 is YYDKDF (reference sequence). The source material was peripheral blood, sampled 28 days after the second AZD1222 dose. This chain links TRBV15 with TRBJ1-1; D perhaps matches TRBD1 (5 bases). This sequence was found in an adult who received the AZD1222 COVID-19 vaccine. CDR3 amino acids: CATSIRAESGTEAFF. The CDR3 DNA sequence: TGTGCCACCAGCATCAGGGCAGAGTCGGGCACTGAAGCTTTCTTT.